This is a list of T cell receptor beta chains from one sample in a study of T cells after yellow fever vaccination. TCRdb re-analysed the 5' RACE reads in MiXCR, keeping a single row per CDR3 protein. This table has about 340,000 distinct CDR3 sequences, over 8% appearing once. Material: PBMCs, obtained on the day of the first yellow fever vaccination. The receptors derive from a man between 18 and 29 years old who received the YFV17D yellow fever vaccine. The CDR3 runs from the conserved cysteine through the conserved F or W. Each record gives: J gene, clone size, D gene, V gene, CDR3 protein, CDR3 DNA. D genes are given only for firm matches. Size values are once, few and many counts, or a class for expanded clones, and some rows have none.

TRBJ2-7 | many | . | TRBV4-3 | CASSQSTGTPIYEQYF | TGCGCCAGCAGCCAAAGCACCGGGACCCCAATCTACGAGCAGTACTTC
TRBJ2-2 | few | TRBD2 | TRBV25-1 | CASSTSGGPRNTGELFF | TGTGCCAGCAGTACCAGCGGGGGGCCTAGAAACACCGGGGAGCTGTTTTTT
TRBJ2-5 | . | TRBD2 | TRBV4-3 | CASSQTPGNGGETQYF | TGCGCCAGCAGCCAAACCCCCGGGAACGGGGGGGAGACCCAGTACTTC
TRBJ2-1 | few | TRBD2 | TRBV5-8 | CASSLGLAGGLQFF | TGTGCCAGCAGCTTGGGACTAGCGGGGGGTTTGCAGTTCTTC
TRBJ2-1 | many | TRBD2 | TRBV19 | CASSKTSGSYNEQFF | TGTGCCAGTAGTAAGACTAGCGGCTCCTACAATGAGCAGTTCTTC
TRBJ1-1 | many | . | TRBV6-1 | CASSASGTGNTEAFF | TGTGCCAGCAGTGCCTCCGGGACGGGGAACACTGAAGCTTTCTTT
TRBJ2-1 | . | TRBD2 | TRBV20-1 | CSARISGGDYNEQFF | TGCAGTGCTAGAATCAGCGGGGGGGATTACAATGAGCAGTTCTTC
TRBJ2-5 | many | TRBD1 | TRBV10-3 | CAISASGGEETQYF | TGTGCCATCTCCGCTTCAGGGGGTGAAGAGACCCAGTACTTC
TRBJ1-5 | many | . | TRBV12-3/TRBV12-4 | CASSSGGAFGNQPQHF | TGTGCCAGCAGCTCGGGGGGGGCGTTCGGCAATCAGCCCCAGCATTTT
TRBJ2-3 | few | . | TRBV18 | CASSPTAVYTDTQYF | TGTGCCAGCTCACCGACCGCCGTTTACACAGATACGCAGTATTTT
TRBJ1-5 | few | TRBD1 | TRBV7-2 | CASSFGQAGYQPQHF | TGTGCCAGCAGCTTCGGACAGGCGGGTTATCAGCCCCAGCATTTT
TRBJ2-7 | . | TRBD1 | TRBV7-9 | CASSSRDRGAEQYF | TGTGCCAGCAGCTCCAGGGACAGGGGGGCCGAGCAGTACTTC
TRBJ2-7 | many | . | TRBV20-1 | CSASSDSWSSYEQYF | TGCAGTGCTAGTTCGGACAGTTGGAGCTCCTACGAGCAGTACTTC
TRBJ1-4 | few | . | TRBV20-1 | CSARDGGGTNEKLFF | TGCAGTGCTAGAGATGGGGGGGGAACTAATGAAAAACTGTTTTTT
TRBJ2-3 | . | . | TRBV10-3 | CAISEGGRTDTQYF | TGTGCCATCAGTGAGGGGGGCCGCACAGATACGCAGTATTTT
TRBJ2-2 | few | . | TRBV7-2 | CASSLSAANTGELFF | TGTGCCAGCAGCTTATCGGCGGCGAACACCGGGGAGCTGTTTTTT
TRBJ2-5 | few | . | TRBV6-5 | CASSYQPTGETQYF | TGTGCCAGCAGTTACCAGCCAACGGGAGAGACCCAGTACTTC
TRBJ2-5 | . | . | TRBV5-6 | CASGPGSYFTETQYF | TGTGCCAGCGGCCCCGGGAGCTACTTCACAGAGACCCAGTACTTC
TRBJ2-5 | few | TRBD2 | TRBV7-8 | CASSLGLAGERVTQYF | TGTGCCAGCAGCTTAGGTCTAGCGGGGGAGAGAGTGACCCAGTACTTC
TRBJ1-2 | many | . | TRBV7-9 | CASSLGTENYGYTF | TGTGCCAGCAGCTTAGGTACAGAGAACTATGGCTACACCTTC
TRBJ1-1 | . | . | TRBV5-1 | CASSLEGGGANTEAFF | TGCGCCAGCAGCTTGGAAGGGGGGGGCGCGAACACTGAAGCTTTCTTT
TRBJ1-1 | many | . | TRBV28 | CASSRTRWGSGDTEAFF | TGTGCCAGCAGCCGAACCCGATGGGGGAGTGGAGACACTGAAGCTTTCTTT
TRBJ1-1 | . | . | TRBV5-1 | CASSLDLRRRAEAFF | TGCGCCAGCAGCTTGGACCTCAGGAGGCGGGCTGAAGCTTTCTTT
TRBJ2-7 | few | TRBD1 | TRBV20-1 | CSAPRGPREQYF | TGCAGTGCTCCGAGGGGGCCCAGGGAGCAGTACTTC
TRBJ1-1 | few | TRBD1 | TRBV5-8 | CASSFGTGGRVDTEAFF | TGTGCCAGCAGCTTCGGGACAGGGGGACGAGTTGACACTGAAGCTTTCTTT
TRBJ2-7 | . | TRBD1 | TRBV30 | CACGQGGYEQYF | TGTGCCTGCGGACAGGGAGGCTACGAGCAGTACTTC
TRBJ2-2 | . | . | TRBV19 | CASRTGETWSYTGELFF | TGTGCCAGTAGAACGGGGGAAACGTGGAGCTACACCGGGGAGCTGTTTTTT
TRBJ1-1 | . | . | TRBV5-5 | CASSLAAGSEAFF | TGTGCCAGCAGCTTGGCAGCCGGGTCTGAAGCTTTCTTT
TRBJ1-1 | . | . | TRBV7-9 | CASSSRGFDTEAFF | TGTGCCAGCAGCTCGCGGGGCTTCGACACTGAAGCTTTCTTT
TRBJ2-3 | many | . | TRBV2 | CATTRGSTDTQYF | TGTGCCACCACCCGGGGTAGCACAGATACGCAGTATTTT
TRBJ2-3 | few | TRBD1 | TRBV20-1 | CSPRQGAGDTQYF | TGCAGTCCCCGACAGGGGGCGGGAGATACGCAGTATTTT
TRBJ2-2 | . | TRBD1 | TRBV24-1 | CATSDTGTGAGELFF | TGTGCCACCAGTGATACCGGGACAGGGGCCGGGGAGCTGTTTTTT
TRBJ1-2 | . | . | TRBV12-3/TRBV12-4 | CASSLALWNYGYTF | TGTGCCAGCAGTTTAGCGCTGTGGAACTATGGCTACACCTTC
TRBJ2-5 | . | . | TRBV29-1 | CSVGRGQRETQYF | TGCAGCGTTGGCCGGGGCCAACGGGAGACCCAGTACTTC
TRBJ2-3 | few | TRBD2 | TRBV4-3 | CASSQGLVDAAGGLADTQYF | TGCGCCAGCAGCCAAGGGTTGGTTGATGCGGCGGGGGGTTTGGCAGATACGCAGTATTTT
TRBJ1-1 | . | . | TRBV4-1 | CASSQDEGNTEAFF | TGCGCCAGCAGCCAAGATGAAGGGAACACTGAAGCTTTCTTT
TRBJ2-3 | . | . | TRBV5-1 | CASTKTATGTDTQYF | TGCGCCAGCACCAAGACAGCTACTGGCACAGATACGCAGTATTTT
TRBJ2-2 | . | . | TRBV4-1 | CASSQPSNTNTGELFF | TGCGCCAGCAGCCAGCCGTCGAACACCAACACCGGGGAGCTGTTTTTT
TRBJ2-1 | . | . | TRBV6-5 | CASRHYIEQEQFF | TGTGCCAGCAGGCATTACATTGAACAGGAGCAGTTCTTC
TRBJ1-4 | . | TRBD1 | TRBV7-6 | CASSVTGNSNEKLFF | TGTGCCAGCAGCGTGACAGGGAATTCTAATGAAAAACTGTTTTTT
TRBJ1-1 | . | . | TRBV6-5 | CASSWALGRWTEAFF | TGTGCCAGCAGTTGGGCCCTCGGACGGTGGACTGAAGCTTTCTTT
TRBJ1-2 | few | . | TRBV12-3/TRBV12-4 | CASSSSTGNYGYTF | TGTGCCAGCAGCAGTAGTACAGGAAACTATGGCTACACCTTC
TRBJ1-5 | few | . | TRBV21-1 | CASSTRRVWSGNQPQHF | TGTGCCAGCAGCACCCGACGGGTCTGGTCGGGCAATCAGCCCCAGCATTTT
TRBJ2-1 | few | . | TRBV6-1 | CASAPGGTYNEQFF | TGTGCCAGCGCCCCCGGGGGAACCTACAATGAGCAGTTCTTC
TRBJ2-3 | few | . | TRBV6-2/TRBV6-3 | CASSYAVSTDTQYF | TGTGCCAGCAGTTACGCAGTAAGCACAGATACGCAGTATTTT
TRBJ1-6 | few | . | TRBV12-3/TRBV12-4 | CASSPTATNSPLHF | TGTGCCAGCAGCCCGACAGCCACTAATTCACCCCTCCACTTT
TRBJ1-2 | few | . | TRBV4-3 | CASSQEFRGPFYGYTF | TGCGCCAGCAGCCAAGAGTTCAGGGGTCCCTTCTATGGCTACACCTTC
TRBJ2-7 | . | TRBD2 | TRBV18 | CASSKLGLAYSYEQYF | TGTGCCAGCTCAAAGCTAGGACTAGCGTACTCCTACGAGCAGTACTTC
TRBJ1-2 | . | . | TRBV6-5 | CASSYDDTLGYGYTF | TGTGCCAGCAGTTACGACGACACCTTAGGGTATGGCTACACCTTC
TRBJ1-1 | many | . | TRBV4-2 | CASSHDPEANTEAFF | TGTGCCAGCAGCCATGATCCCGAGGCGAACACTGAAGCTTTCTTT
TRBJ2-2 | few | . | TRBV29-1 | CSVAGGTGELFF | TGCAGCGTTGCTGGTGGCACCGGGGAGCTGTTTTTT